This T cell receptor (beta chain) was sequenced for a study of shared clonotypes between healthy human individuals. Details on this clone: Its antigen is as yet unknown.

Study outcomes and limitations: The small donor group covered limited genetic and exposure diversity.

Trimming cost V 6 bases and J 0 bases; bases outside gene matches: 7. Germline CDR1 LNHDA, CDR2 SQIVND (reference sequence). This CDR3 is built from 15 residues. Profiled with immunoSEQ multiplex PCR; TCRdb holds only in-frame clones, not every one. The sample has roughly 2 million clones, 95% seen once; the top ten hold 0.1% to 0.15%. The V call is TRBV19, the J call TRBJ2-7; 8 positions match TRBD1. The receptor comes from a man between 18 and 35 years old in good health. Source material: naive CD4+ T cells sorted from blood. Subset specified: CD45RA+ positively selected. CDR3 nucleotide sequence: TGTGCCAGTAGCCTCGACAGGGGCCTCTCCTACGAGCAGTACTTC. It yields the protein CASSLDRGLSYEQYF. The whole variable domain, filled in from reference TRBV19 and TRBJ2-7, reads DGGITQSPKYLFRKEGQNVTLSCEQNLNHDAMYWYRQDPGQGLRLIYYSQIVNDFQKGDIAEGYSVSREKKESFPLTVTSAQKNPTAFYLCASSLDRGLSYEQYFGPGTRLTVT.